This passage covers 5 T cell receptor beta chains from one sample sequenced in a study of blood T cells in healthy people across ages. The second PCR ran about 6 to 12 cycles with a sample-barcoded 5' primer and J-beta primers. TCRdb reprocessed the 5' RACE reads via MiXCR and lists one record per CDR3 protein. This table has about 780,000 distinct CDR3 sequences, about 42% appearing once. Sequenced sample: blood. The receptors were sampled from a man at least 80 years old in good health.

The gene calls are TRBV28 and TRBJ2-5; 10 positions match TRBD2. J lost 4 bases, V lost 5 bases, and 4 bases had no gene match. CDR1 MDHEN and CDR2 SYDVKM come from the germline V gene. The CDR3 is made up of 14 amino acids. CDR3 sequence reads: CASSLAGDRETQYF. The CDR3 DNA reads TGTGCCAGCAGTCTAGCGGGAGACCGAGAGACCCAGTACTTC.

This chain uses TRBV20-1 with TRBJ2-7; D is possibly TRBD2 (5 bases). The V and J ends lost 2 bases and 2 bases respectively, with 7 bases between them. From germline, CDR1 is DFQATT and CDR2 SNEGSKA (reference sequence). The CDR3 has 12 residues. The CDR3 is CSARREPYEQYF. DNA for the CDR3: TGCAGTGCTAGAAGGGAGCCCTACGAGCAGTACTTC.

The chain couples TRBV29-1 to TRBJ2-7; D call uncertain. The CDR3 covers 10 residues. V was trimmed by 3 bases and J by 5 bases, leaving 5 bases between them. Germline V gene data show CDR1 as SQVTM and CDR2 as ANQGSEA. CDR3 sequence (DNA): TGCAGCGTTGATCCGGACGAGCAGTACTTC. Translated: CSVDPDEQYF.

Only a few counts were recorded for this clonotype. V gene TRBV4-3 combines with J gene TRBJ2-2; D uncertain. The CDR3 runs to 16 residues. Trimming removed 1 base from V and 0 bases from J, with 9 bases in between. The germline gives CDR1 LGHNA, CDR2 YSLEER. The DNA of the CDR3 is TGCGCCAGCAGCCAAGCCTGGGCGACGAACACCGGGGAGCTGTTTTTT. Protein product: CASSQAWATNTGELFF.

This clonotype was counted at least ten times. This CDR3 is CASGRPGTGPYNEQFF. The CDR3 nucleotides are TGTGCCAGCGGACGCCCCGGCACAGGGCCATACAATGAGCAGTTCTTC. This rearrangement joins TRBV7-2 to TRBJ2-1, with a weak D call TRBD1 (6 bases). Deletions cut 8 bases from V and 4 bases from J, with 21 bases between. Germline CDR1 is SGHTA and CDR2 is FQGNSA. The CDR3 contains 16 residues.